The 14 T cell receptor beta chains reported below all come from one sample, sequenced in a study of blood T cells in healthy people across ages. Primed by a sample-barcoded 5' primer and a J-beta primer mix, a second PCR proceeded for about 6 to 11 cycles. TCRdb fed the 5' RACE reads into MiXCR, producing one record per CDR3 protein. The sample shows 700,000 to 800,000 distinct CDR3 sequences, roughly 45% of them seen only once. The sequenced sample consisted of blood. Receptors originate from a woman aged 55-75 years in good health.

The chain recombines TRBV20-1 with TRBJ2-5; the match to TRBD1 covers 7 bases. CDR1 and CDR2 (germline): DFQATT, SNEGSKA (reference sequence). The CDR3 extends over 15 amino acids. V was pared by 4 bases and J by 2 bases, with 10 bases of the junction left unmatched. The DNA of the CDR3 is TGCAGTGCTATTGGAGACAGGGCAGGGCAAGAGACCCAGTACTTC. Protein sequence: CSAIGDRAGQETQYF.

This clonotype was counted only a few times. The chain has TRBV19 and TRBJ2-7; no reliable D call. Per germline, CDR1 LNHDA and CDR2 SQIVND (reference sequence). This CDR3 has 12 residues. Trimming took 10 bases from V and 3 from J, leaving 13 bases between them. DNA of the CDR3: TGTGCCACCCTCTCCCCTGACTACGAGCAGTACTTC. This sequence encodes CATLSPDYEQYF.

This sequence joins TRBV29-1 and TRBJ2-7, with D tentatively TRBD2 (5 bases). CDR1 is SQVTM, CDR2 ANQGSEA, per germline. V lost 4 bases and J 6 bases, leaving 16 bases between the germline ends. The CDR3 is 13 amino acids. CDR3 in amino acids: CSVGRTVRSEQYF. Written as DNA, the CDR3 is TGCAGCGTTGGGAGGACTGTTAGGAGCGAGCAGTACTTC.

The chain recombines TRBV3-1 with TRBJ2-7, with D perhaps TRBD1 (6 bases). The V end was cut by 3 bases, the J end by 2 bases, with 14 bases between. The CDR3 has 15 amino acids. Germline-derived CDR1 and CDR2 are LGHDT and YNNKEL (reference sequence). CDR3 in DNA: TGTGCCAGCAGCCACGGGACAATATCCCCCTACGAGCAGTACTTC. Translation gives CASSHGTISPYEQYF.

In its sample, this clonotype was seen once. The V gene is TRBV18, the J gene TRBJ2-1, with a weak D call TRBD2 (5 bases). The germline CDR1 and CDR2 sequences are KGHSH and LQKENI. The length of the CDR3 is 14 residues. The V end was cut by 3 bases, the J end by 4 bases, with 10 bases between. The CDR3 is CASSPSGEYNEQFF. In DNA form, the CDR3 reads TGTGCCAGCTCACCCAGCGGAGAATACAATGAGCAGTTCTTC.

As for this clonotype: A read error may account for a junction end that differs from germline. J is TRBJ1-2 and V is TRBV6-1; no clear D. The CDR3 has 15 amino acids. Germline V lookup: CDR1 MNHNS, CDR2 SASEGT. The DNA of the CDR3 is TGTACCAGCAGTGAAGGCCCTGGTAGATTCTATGGCTACACCTTC. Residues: CTSSEGPGRFYGYTF.

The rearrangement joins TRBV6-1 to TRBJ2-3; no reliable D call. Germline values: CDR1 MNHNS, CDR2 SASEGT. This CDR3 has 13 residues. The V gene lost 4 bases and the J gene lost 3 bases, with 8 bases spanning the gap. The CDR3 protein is CASSGIETDTQYF. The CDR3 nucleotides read TGTGCCAGCAGTGGAATAGAAACAGATACGCAGTATTTT.

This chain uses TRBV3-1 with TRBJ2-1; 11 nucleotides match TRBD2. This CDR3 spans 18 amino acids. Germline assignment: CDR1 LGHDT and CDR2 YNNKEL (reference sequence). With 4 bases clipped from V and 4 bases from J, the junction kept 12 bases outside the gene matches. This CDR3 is CASSPVSGRGPEYNEQFF. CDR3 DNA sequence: TGTGCCAGCAGCCCAGTTAGCGGGAGGGGCCCGGAATACAATGAGCAGTTCTTC.

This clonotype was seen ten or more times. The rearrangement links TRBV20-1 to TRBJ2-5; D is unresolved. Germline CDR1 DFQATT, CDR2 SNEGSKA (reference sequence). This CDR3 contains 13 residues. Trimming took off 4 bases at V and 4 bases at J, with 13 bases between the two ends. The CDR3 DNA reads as TGCAGTGCTATTCACGGACCCCCAGAGACCCAGTACTTC. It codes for CSAIHGPPETQYF.

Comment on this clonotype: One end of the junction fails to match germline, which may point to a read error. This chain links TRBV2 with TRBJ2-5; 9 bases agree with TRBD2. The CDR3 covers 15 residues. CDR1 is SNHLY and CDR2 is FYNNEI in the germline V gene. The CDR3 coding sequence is TGTGCCACCAGTCGGGGTAGCGGGAGCCAAGAGACCCAGTACTTC. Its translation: CATSRGSGSQETQYF.

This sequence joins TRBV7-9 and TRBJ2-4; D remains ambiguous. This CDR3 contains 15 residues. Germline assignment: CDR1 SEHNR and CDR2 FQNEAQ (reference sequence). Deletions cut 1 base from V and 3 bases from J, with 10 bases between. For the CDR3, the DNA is TGTGCCAGCAGCTTAGACCCCCTAGGCAAAAACATTCAGTACTTC. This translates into CASSLDPLGKNIQYF. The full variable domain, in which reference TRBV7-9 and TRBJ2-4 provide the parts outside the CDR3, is DTGVSQNPRHKITKRGQNVTFRCDPISEHNRLYWYRQTLGQGPEFLTYFQNEAQLEKSRLLSDRFSAERPKGSFSTLEIQRTEQGDSAMYLCASSLDPLGKNIQYFGAGTRLSVL.

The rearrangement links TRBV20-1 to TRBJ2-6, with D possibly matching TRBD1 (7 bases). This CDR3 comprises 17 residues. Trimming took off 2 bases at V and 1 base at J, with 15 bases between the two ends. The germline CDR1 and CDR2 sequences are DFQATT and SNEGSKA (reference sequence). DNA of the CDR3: TGCAGTGCTAGACGACAGGGAGGCCCTTCTGGGGCCAACGTCCTGACTTTC. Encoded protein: CSARRQGGPSGANVLTF.

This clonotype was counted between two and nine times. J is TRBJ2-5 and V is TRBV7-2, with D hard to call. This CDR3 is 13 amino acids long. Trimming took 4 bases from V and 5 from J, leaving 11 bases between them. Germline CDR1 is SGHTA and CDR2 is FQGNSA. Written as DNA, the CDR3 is TGTGCCAGCAGCTGGACCAGGCGGGAGACCCAGTACTTC. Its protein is CASSWTRRETQYF.

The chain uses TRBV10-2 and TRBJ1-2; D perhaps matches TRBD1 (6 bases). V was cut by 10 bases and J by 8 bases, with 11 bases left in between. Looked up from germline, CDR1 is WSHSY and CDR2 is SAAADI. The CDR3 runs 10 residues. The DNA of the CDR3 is TGCGCCACCTCAGGGGAAGGCTACACCTTC. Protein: CATSGEGYTF.